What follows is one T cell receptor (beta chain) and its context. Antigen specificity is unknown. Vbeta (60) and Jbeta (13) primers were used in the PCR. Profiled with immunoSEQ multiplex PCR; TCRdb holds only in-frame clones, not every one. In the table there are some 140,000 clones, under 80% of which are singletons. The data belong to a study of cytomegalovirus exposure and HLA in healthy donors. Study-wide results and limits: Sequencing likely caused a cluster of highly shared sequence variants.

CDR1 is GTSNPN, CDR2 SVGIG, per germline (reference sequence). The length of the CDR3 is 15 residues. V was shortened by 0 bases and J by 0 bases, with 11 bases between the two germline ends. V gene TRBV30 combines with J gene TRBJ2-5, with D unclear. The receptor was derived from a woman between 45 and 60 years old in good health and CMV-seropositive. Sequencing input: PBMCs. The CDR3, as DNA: TGTGCCTGGAGTGTACAGCCCGGCCACCAAGAGACCCAGTACTTC. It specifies CAWSVQPGHQETQYF. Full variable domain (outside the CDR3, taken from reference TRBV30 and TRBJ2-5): SQTIHQWPATLVQPVGSPLSLECTVEGTSNPNLYWYRQAAGRGLQLLFYSVGIGQISSEVPQNLSASRPQDRQFILSSKKLLLSDSGFYLCAWSVQPGHQETQYFGPGTRLLVL.